The following is a T cell receptor beta chain sequence with its context. This clonotype was detected ten times or more. No antigen is known for it. A junction end diverges from the germline sequence, so it may reflect a read error. CDR1 is given as SGHRS and CDR2 as YFSETQ, both from the germline V gene. Inclusive of the bounding cysteine and phenylalanine, the CDR3 is 15 residues long. Of all the DNA, just the CDR3 is kept, 45 bases in frame from base 1. Sequencing relied on an Illumina NovaSeq 6000. Using 5'RACE with constant-segment primers, TCRalpha and TCRbeta cDNA libraries were constructed, with sample barcodes and unique molecular identifiers added in the process. Trizol reagent was used to extract RNA from every sample. Library amplification was performed in two PCR steps, and a second sample barcode and Illumina TruSeq adapters were introduced in the second step. The libraries were sequenced on an Illumina NovaSeq using 2 x 150 bp paired-end reads. Under the source paper's analysis protocol: Demultiplexing of reads and collapsing into UMI-guided consensus sequences were performed with migec v1.2.7. Using mixcr v2.1.11, UMI consensuses were aligned to TRA and TRB V and J templates and then assembled into clonotypes. A clonotype was counted as expanded or contracted only when both edgeR and NoisET called the clonotype significant, with the noise models trained on biological replicates. For edgeR calls, the cutoffs were a false discovery rate-adjusted p below 0.01 and a log2 fold-change threshold of 1. As an exploratory analysis of dynamics, max-normalized trajectories of the 1000 most abundant clonotypes were examined with PCA combined with hierarchical clustering. Separately sequenced CD4+ and CD8+ repertoires were used to assign the CD4 or CD8 phenotype of responding clones. Clones were called with MiXCR by TCRdb after fastp trimmed the public reads at Q25, and only in-frame beta chains were retained. A single entry per CDR3 protein holds the most common genes and DNA from its merged rows. The V and J calls follow TCRdb's processing rather than the paper's. This sample has about 430,000 distinct CDR3 sequences in its table, and roughly 18% of those were observed once. The leading ten clones occupy roughly a fifth of the sample.

Ficoll-Paque density gradient centrifugation was used to isolate PBMCs. The data derive from a study of T-cell memory formation after mild COVID-19 (dated by TCRdb to the early 2020s). Study-wide context: TCR sequence clusters from the two donors were largely donor specific. In a couple of donors, T-cell clones that expanded and contracted after mild COVID-19 were tracked by sequencing TCRalpha and TCRbeta repertoires over time. The cohort comprised two young, previously healthy adult volunteers, one female and one male.

On the study overall, not on this receptor specifically: SARS-CoV-2 specificity was not confirmed for the second-wave clones peaking on day 37. Clones contracting from day 15 to 85 had balanced CD4/CD8 phenotypes, while a second wave expanding from day 15 to 37 was biased towards CD4+. The study covered only a couple of mild cases, and larger cohorts including severe cases with pre-infection samples were considered necessary. The detection of some responding clones in pre-infection memory suggests that pre-existing cross-reactive memory T cells joined the SARS-CoV-2 response. Contracting CD4+ clones were found mainly in CM and EM memory subsets, while CD8+ clones were enriched in EMRA.

Recombination joined TRBV5-1 with TRBJ1-4; TRBD1 matches 7 bases in the middle. The sequenced sample consisted of PBMCs or a T cell subset sorted from them (not recorded which). The receptor's source is a man aged 18-30 years who had mild COVID-19 (a few samples of this study predate the infection). The sample titles of this study are shuffled in the database, so cell type and time point are left out; the donor was told from shared clones. The base sequence is TGTGCCAGCAGTTCGCAGGGGGCAACTAATGAAAAACTGTTTTTT. Translated, it reads CASSSQGATNEKLFF.